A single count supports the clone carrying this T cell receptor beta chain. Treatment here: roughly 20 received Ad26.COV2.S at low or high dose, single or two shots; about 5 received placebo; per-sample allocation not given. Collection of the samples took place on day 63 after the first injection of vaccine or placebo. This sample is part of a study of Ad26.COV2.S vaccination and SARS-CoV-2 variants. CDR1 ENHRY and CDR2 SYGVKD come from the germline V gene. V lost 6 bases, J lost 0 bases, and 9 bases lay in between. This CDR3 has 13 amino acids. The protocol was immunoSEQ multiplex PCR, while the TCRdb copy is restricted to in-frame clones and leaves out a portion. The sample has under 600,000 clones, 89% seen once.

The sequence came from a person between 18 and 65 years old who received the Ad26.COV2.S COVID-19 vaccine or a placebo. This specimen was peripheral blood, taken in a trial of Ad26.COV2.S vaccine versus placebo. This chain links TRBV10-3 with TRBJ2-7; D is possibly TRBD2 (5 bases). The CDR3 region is CAIRTGDSYEQYF. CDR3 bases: TGTGCCATCAGGACCGGGGACTCCTACGAGCAGTACTTC.